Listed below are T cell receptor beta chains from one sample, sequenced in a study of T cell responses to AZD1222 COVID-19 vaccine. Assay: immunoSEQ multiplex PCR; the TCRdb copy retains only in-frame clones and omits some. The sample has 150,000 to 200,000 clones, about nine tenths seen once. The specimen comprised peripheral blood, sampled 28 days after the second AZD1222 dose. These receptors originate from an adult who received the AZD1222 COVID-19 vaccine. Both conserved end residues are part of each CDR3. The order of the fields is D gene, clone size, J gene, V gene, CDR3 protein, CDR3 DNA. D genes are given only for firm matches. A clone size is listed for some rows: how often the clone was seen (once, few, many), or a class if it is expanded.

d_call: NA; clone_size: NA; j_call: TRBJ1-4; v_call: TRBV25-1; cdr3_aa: CASSGLWGRATNEKLFF; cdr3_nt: TGTGCCAGCAGTGGTTTGTGGGGGCGTGCAACTAATGAAAAACTGTTTTTT
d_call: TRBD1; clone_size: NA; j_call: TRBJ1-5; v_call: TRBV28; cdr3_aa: CASSSGQIINQPQHF; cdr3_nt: TGTGCCAGCAGTTCGGGACAGATCATCAATCAGCCCCAGCATTTT
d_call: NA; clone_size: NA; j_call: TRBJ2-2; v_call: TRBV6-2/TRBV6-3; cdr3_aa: CASSLNSGVTNTGELFF; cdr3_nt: TGTGCCAGCAGTCTAAACAGTGGCGTGACGAACACCGGGGAGCTGTTTTTT
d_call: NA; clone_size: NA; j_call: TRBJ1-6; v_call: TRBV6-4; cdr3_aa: CASSEGTRGSPLHF; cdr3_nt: TGTGCCAGCAGTGAGGGGACACGGGGGTCACCCCTCCACTTT
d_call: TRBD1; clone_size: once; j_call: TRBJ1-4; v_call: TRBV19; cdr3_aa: CASSSSRDRPNEKLFF; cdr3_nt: TGTGCCAGTAGTTCTTCGCGGGACAGGCCTAATGAAAAACTGTTTTTT
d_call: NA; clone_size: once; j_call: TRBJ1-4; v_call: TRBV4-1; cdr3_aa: CASSQDPPGATNEKLFF; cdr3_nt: TGCGCCAGCAGCCAAGACCCCCCAGGGGCAACTAATGAAAAACTGTTTTTT
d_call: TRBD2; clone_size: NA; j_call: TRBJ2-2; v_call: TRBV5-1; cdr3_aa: CASSVVAGANTGELFF; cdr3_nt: TGCGCCAGCAGCGTGGTAGCGGGAGCGAACACCGGGGAGCTGTTTTTT
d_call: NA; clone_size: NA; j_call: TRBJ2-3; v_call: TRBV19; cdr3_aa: CASRGGGDPSTDTQYF; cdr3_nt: TGTGCCAGTCGGGGCGGGGGCGACCCTAGCACAGATACGCAGTATTTT
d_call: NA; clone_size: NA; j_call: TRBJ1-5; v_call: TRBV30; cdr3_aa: CAYGLGQPQHF; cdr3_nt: TGTGCCTACGGGTTGGGGCAGCCCCAGCATTTT
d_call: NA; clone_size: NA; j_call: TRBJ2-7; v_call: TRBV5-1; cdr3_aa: CASSLVWEIGYEQYF; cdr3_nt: TGCGCCAGCAGCTTGGTGTGGGAGATCGGCTACGAGCAGTACTTC
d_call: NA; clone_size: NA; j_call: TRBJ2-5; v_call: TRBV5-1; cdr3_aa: CASSLAGALETQYF; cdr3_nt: TGCGCCAGCAGCTTGGCTGGGGCCTTAGAGACCCAGTACTTC
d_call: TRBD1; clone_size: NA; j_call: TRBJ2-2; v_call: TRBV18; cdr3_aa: CASSPFSDRGTGELFF; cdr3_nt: TGTGCCAGCTCACCATTTTCGGACAGGGGTACCGGGGAGCTGTTTTTT
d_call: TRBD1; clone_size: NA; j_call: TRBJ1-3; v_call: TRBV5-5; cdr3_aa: CASRLGGTVGNTIYF; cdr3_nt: TGTGCCAGCCGACTGGGGGGGACAGTTGGAAACACCATATATTTT
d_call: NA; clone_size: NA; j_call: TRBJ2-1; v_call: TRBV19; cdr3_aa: CASNRLDSRFNEQFF; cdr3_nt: TGTGCCAGTAACCGACTAGACTCTCGATTCAATGAGCAGTTCTTC
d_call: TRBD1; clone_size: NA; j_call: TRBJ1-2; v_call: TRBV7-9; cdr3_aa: CASNPQGADGYTF; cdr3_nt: TGTGCCAGCAACCCACAGGGGGCCGATGGCTACACCTTC
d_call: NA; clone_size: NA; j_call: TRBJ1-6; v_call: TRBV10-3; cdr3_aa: CAISESSLPRGSPLHF; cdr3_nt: TGTGCCATCAGTGAGAGTTCCCTCCCCAGGGGATCACCCCTCCACTTT
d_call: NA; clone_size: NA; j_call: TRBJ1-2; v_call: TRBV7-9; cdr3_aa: CASSLGQVNYGYTF; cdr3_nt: TGTGCCAGCAGCTTAGGACAAGTTAACTATGGCTACACCTTC
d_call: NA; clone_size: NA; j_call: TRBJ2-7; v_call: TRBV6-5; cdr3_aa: CASSYRGYEQYF; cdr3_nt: TGTGCCAGCAGTTACCGGGGTTACGAGCAGTACTTC
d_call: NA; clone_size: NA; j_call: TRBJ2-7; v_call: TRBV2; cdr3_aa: CASSEDGSYYEQYF; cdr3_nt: TGTGCCAGCAGTGAAGACGGGTCCTACTACGAGCAGTACTTC
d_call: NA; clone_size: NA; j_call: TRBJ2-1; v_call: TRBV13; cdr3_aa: CASSLEYNEQFF; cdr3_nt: TGTGCCAGCAGCTTAGAATACAATGAGCAGTTCTTC
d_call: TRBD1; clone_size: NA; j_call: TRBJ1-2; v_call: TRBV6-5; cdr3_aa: CASSHRGQDYGYTF; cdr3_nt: TGTGCCAGCAGCCACAGGGGGCAGGACTATGGCTACACCTTC
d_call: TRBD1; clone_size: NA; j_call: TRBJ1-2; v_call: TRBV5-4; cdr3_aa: CASSLLTGSSNYGYTF; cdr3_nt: TGTGCCAGCAGCTTGCTGACAGGGAGTAGTAACTATGGCTACACCTTC
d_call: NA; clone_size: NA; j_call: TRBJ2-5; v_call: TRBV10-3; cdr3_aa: CAITNSLDETQYF; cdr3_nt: TGTGCCATCACGAACAGCTTGGATGAGACCCAGTACTTC
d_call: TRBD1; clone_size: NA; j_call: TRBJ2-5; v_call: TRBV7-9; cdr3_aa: CASSAGQGPQETQYF; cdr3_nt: TGTGCCAGCAGCGCCGGACAGGGACCTCAAGAGACCCAGTACTTC
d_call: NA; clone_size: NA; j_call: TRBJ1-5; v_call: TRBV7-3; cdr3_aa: CASNPTNEDSNQPQHF; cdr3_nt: TGTGCCAGCAACCCGACTAACGAGGATAGCAATCAGCCCCAGCATTTT